Below are 7 T cell receptor beta chains sequenced from a single sample in a study of spatial heterogeneity in lung cancer. Noted time point: sample taken at primary tumor resection. MiXCR, applied by TCRdb to the 5' RACE reads, yields one record per CDR3 protein. In the table there are 2,500 to 3,500 distinct CDR3 sequences, 11% of which are singletons. Their antigens are not known. General study points: For expanded intratumoral alpha and beta TCRs, counts tracked tumor mutation counts.

The input for sequencing was lung tumor tissue, taken at surgery. Receptor source: a male donor with early-stage non-small cell lung cancer.

Remarks on this clonotype: This beta chain lies outside the target of a library built for alpha chains; its clone size means little. The V gene is TRBV20-1, the J gene TRBJ1-1; possibly TRBD1 for D (5 bases). Per germline, CDR1 DFQATT and CDR2 SNEGSKA (reference sequence). Trimming cost V 4 bases and J 0 bases, with 12 bases left between them. CDR3 length: 14 residues. CDR3 in DNA: TGCAGTGCTATAGGGGCTAACATGAACACTGAAGCTTTCTTT. It specifies CSAIGANMNTEAFF.

Within the sample, this clonotype is medium-sized. This beta chain was picked up by a library intended for alpha chains and is off target, so its count carries little meaning. The CDR3 spells CASSQDWHLRSSGNTIYF. CDR3 coding DNA: TGTGCCAGCAGCCAAGATTGGCACCTAAGGAGCTCTGGAAACACCATATATTTT. V and J are TRBV3-1 and TRBJ1-3; D remains unclear. Germline V gene data show CDR1 as LGHDT and CDR2 as YNNKEL (reference sequence). V shed 0 bases and J shed 0 bases, with 15 bases lying between them. This CDR3 region has 18 residues. Drawing the rest from reference TRBV3-1 and TRBJ1-3, the complete variable domain is DTAVSQTPKYLVTQMGNDKSIKCEQNLGHDTMYWYKQDSKKFLKIMFSYNNKELIINETVPNRFSPKSPDKAHLNLHINSLELGDSAVYFCASSQDWHLRSSGNTIYFGEGSWLTVV.

This clonotype is termed medium-sized. This beta chain slipped into a library made for alpha chains as a stray read, so its size is not meaningful. As DNA, the CDR3 is TGTGCCAGCAGACGTCTTTTGGGGTCCGCGGAGACCCAGTACTTC. Its protein is CASRRLLGSAETQYF. The rearrangement joins TRBV28 to TRBJ2-5; D is unresolved. Germline CDR1 reads MDHEN; CDR2 reads SYDVKM. This CDR3 contains 15 residues. V lost 6 bases, J lost 5 bases, and 19 bases lay in between.

A word on this clonotype: This beta chain is an off-target read within a library intended for alpha chains, so its frequency means little. The chain employs TRBV7-9 and TRBJ2-3; no reliable D call. The germline V gene encodes CDR1 SEHNR and CDR2 FQNEAQ (reference sequence). There are 16 residues in the CDR3. V was shortened by 1 base and J by 4 bases, with 15 bases between the two germline ends. CDR3 residues: CASSLGGGTTADTQYF. The CDR3 DNA reads TGTGCCAGCAGCTTAGGAGGTGGTACTACGGCAGATACGCAGTATTTT.

Sample share makes this clonotype medium-sized. This beta chain is an unintended read in a library built for alpha chains; its size means little. J is TRBJ1-4 and V is TRBV12-3 or TRBV12-4, with unresolved D. There are 16 residues in the CDR3. The V gene lost 3 bases and the J gene lost 4 bases, with 15 bases spanning the gap. CDR3 sequence: CASSFPGRRDNEKLFF. The CDR3 DNA is TGTGCCAGCAGTTTCCCCGGACGGAGAGATAATGAAAAACTGTTTTTT.

This clonotype is termed medium-sized. This beta chain is an off-target read within a library intended for alpha chains, so its frequency means little. The chain links TRBV7-9 to TRBJ2-7; possible D gene TRBD2, 5 bases. Trimming stripped 1 base from V and 4 bases from J, with 8 bases between. The length of the CDR3 is 13 residues. Germline V lookup: CDR1 SEHNR, CDR2 FQNEAQ (reference sequence). Written as DNA, the CDR3 is TGTGCCAGCAGCTTAGTTGGCGGGTACGAGCAGTACTTC. It is translated as CASSLVGGYEQYF.

This clonotype was found many times. Because the library targeted alpha chains, this beta chain is an off-target read whose size means little. The rearrangement uses TRBV6-5 and TRBJ2-1, with a weak D call TRBD2 (6 bases). This CDR3 region has 15 residues. V lost 2 bases and J 2 bases, leaving 10 bases between the germline ends. CDR1 is MNHEY and CDR2 is SVGAGI in the germline V gene. The CDR3 DNA reads as TGTGCCAGCAGTTACGTGGCGGGGACCTACAATGAGCAGTTCTTC. Amino acid sequence: CASSYVAGTYNEQFF.